A single sample is the source of the 17 T cell receptor beta chains below, sequenced in a study of CD8+CD57+ T cells in acquired aplastic anemia. Using genomic DNA as the template, TCR beta VDJ and CDR3 profiling was carried out. TCRdb ran MiXCR on the reads and lists one entry per CDR3 protein. The sample gives 200,000 or so distinct CDR3 sequences, 64% of which show up once; roughly 50% is in the top ten. Sample: sorted CD4+, CD8+, or CD8+CD57+ T cells (not recorded which) from PBMCs. The receptors were gathered from a human donor with severe aplastic anemia or a healthy control (not recorded which).

V usage is TRBV12-3 or TRBV12-4 and J usage is TRBJ1-6, with 9 bases aligning to TRBD1. V lost 5 bases and J lost 15; bases outside the gene matches: 14. This CDR3 region has 15 residues. The DNA for the CDR3 is TGTGCCAGCAGTCCCACAGGGGGCCCTCCGGAGGTCCTCCACTTT. It encodes CASSPTGGPPEVLHF.

V and J are TRBV5-1 and TRBJ2-3, with 8 bases identical to TRBD1. V trimming: 4 bases; J trimming: 0 bases; junction bases outside the gene matches: 7. Germline V lookup: CDR1 SGHRS, CDR2 YFSETQ. This CDR3 has 16 amino acids. The CDR3 is CASSVLRTGSTDTQYF. CDR3 DNA: TGCGCCAGCAGCGTCCTCCGGACAGGGAGCACAGATACGCAGTATTTT.

Concerning this clonotype: The germline gene is not matched at one end of the junction; a read error may be the cause. This chain links TRBV7-2 with TRBJ2-3, with 11 bases fitting TRBD2. Germline values: CDR1 SGHTA, CDR2 FQGNSA. This CDR3 comprises 17 residues. The CDR3 region has the DNA TGTGTCAGCAGCTTAGACTCTAGCGGGGGGTGGACAGATACGCGGTATTTT. Translating it yields CVSSLDSSGGWTDTRYF.

The V call is TRBV7-2, the J call TRBJ2-7; TRBD1 matches 7 bases. CDR3 length: 15 amino acids. Looked up from germline, CDR1 is SGHTA and CDR2 is FQGNSA. V gave up 4 bases and J gave up 9 bases; unmatched junction bases: 15. CDR3 nucleotides: TGTGCCAGCAGCTCTTATGTCGGGACAGCGGACGGGCAGTACTTC. Amino acids: CASSSYVGTADGQYF.

This clonotype has just one count. This chain links TRBV20-1 with TRBJ2-7; 8 bases map to TRBD1. V shed 0 bases, J shed 4 bases, and the junction held 2 bases outside the gene matches. The CDR3 sequence is 13 residues long. From germline, CDR1 is DFQATT and CDR2 SNEGSKA (reference sequence). The CDR3 is CSARDTGGYEQYF. Here the CDR3 DNA reads TGCAGTGCTAGAGATACAGGGGGGTACGAGCAGTACTTC.

This clonotype has just a few counts. The chain combines TRBV9 with TRBJ2-5, with 9 nucleotides matching TRBD2. Germline lookup yields CDR1 SGDLS and CDR2 YYNGEE. This CDR3 region has 17 residues. J lost 0 bases, V lost 0 bases, and 6 bases had no gene match. The CDR3: CASSVATAGGYQETQYF. CDR3 DNA sequence: TGTGCCAGCAGCGTAGCTACGGCGGGGGGGTACCAAGAGACCCAGTACTTC. The full variable domain, completed using reference TRBV9 and TRBJ2-5, is DSGVTQTPKHLITATGQRVTLRCSPRSGDLSVYWYQQSLDQGLQFLIQYYNGEERAKGNILERFSAQQFPDLHSELNLSSLELGDSALYFCASSVATAGGYQETQYFGPGTRLLVL.

The chain uses TRBV9 and TRBJ2-5; 7 bases fit TRBD1. Germline-derived CDR1 and CDR2 are SGDLS and YYNGEE. The ends lost 0 bases at V and 5 bases at J; junction bases unmatched: 7. The CDR3 loop spans 15 amino acids. DNA of the CDR3: TGTGCCAGCAGCGTAGCAGGGGGTGGTGGGGAGACCCAGTACTTC. The encoded protein is CASSVAGGGGETQYF.

The table lists this clonotype with a few counts. V and J are TRBV7-8 and TRBJ2-5, with TRBD2 matching 14 bases. The trim removed 3 bases at V and 5 bases at J, leaving 8 bases unmatched. CDR3 size: 17 residues. Per the germline V gene, CDR1 is SGHVS and CDR2 is FQNEAQ. CDR3 residues: CASSFRGLAGVTETQYF. The CDR3 region has the DNA TGTGCCAGCAGCTTCAGGGGACTAGCGGGAGTAACGGAGACCCAGTACTTC.

This chain links TRBV7-6 with TRBJ1-5; no clear D. The CDR3 consists of 13 residues. The V end was cut by 3 bases, the J end by 5 bases, with 8 bases between. Germline V CDR1 and CDR2: SGHVS, FNYEAQ. The CDR3 DNA follows: TGTGCCAGCAGCTTTTCGGTGGATCAGCCCCAGCATTTT. It yields the protein CASSFSVDQPQHF.

Concerning this clonotype: A junction end diverges from the germline sequence, so it may reflect a read error. This chain joins TRBV20-1 and TRBJ2-7; TRBD1 might be the D (6 bases). The CDR3 extends over 14 amino acids. In germline, CDR1 is DFQATT, CDR2 SNEGSKA (reference sequence). The CDR3 DNA sequence: TGCAGTGCTAGAGAAGGCAGGGGAAGGGACGAGCGGTACTTC. It translates to CSAREGRGRDERYF.

This clonotype was recorded only once. J is TRBJ2-1 and V is TRBV7-9, with a possible D match to TRBD2 (6 bases). Germline assignment: CDR1 SEHNR and CDR2 FQNEAQ (reference sequence). This CDR3 is 14 amino acids long. The V gene lost 8 bases and the J gene lost 4 bases, with 15 bases spanning the gap. CDR3 loop: CASGEGTSYNEQFF. Written as DNA, the CDR3 is TGTGCCAGCGGAGAAGGGACTTCGTACAATGAGCAGTTCTTC.

J is TRBJ2-5 and V is TRBV6-6; 10 nucleotides line up with TRBD2. Germline V lookup: CDR1 MNHNY, CDR2 SVGAGI (reference sequence). The CDR3 consists of 15 residues. V dropped 8 bases and J dropped 2; count of bases not matched to a gene: 8. The CDR3 is CASCTAGGPQETQYF. In nucleotides, the CDR3 is TGTGCCAGCTGCACAGCGGGAGGGCCTCAAGAGACCCAGTACTTC.

This chain links TRBV24-1 with TRBJ1-5; weak D call: TRBD1 (5 bases). Trimming shortened V by 7 bases and J by 3 bases, and 12 bases separated the two germline ends. The germline CDR1 and CDR2 sequences are KGHDR and SFDVKD. The CDR3 contains 14 residues. The CDR3 spells CATRDEGYNQPQHF. As DNA, the CDR3 is TGTGCCACCAGGGACGAGGGGTACAATCAGCCCCAGCATTTT.

The chain joins TRBV7-9 to TRBJ1-1; 7 nucleotides match TRBD1. CDR1 is SEHNR, CDR2 FQNEAQ, per germline (reference sequence). The V and J ends lost 5 bases and 11 bases, in that order; junction bases with no gene match: 11. This CDR3 is built from 13 residues. The CDR3 reads CASSRGEGASAFF. As DNA, the CDR3 is TGTGCCAGCAGCCGAGGGGAGGGGGCATCTGCTTTCTTT.

J is TRBJ1-4 and V is TRBV9; TRBD1 is a possible D gene (6 bases). CDR1 is SGDLS and CDR2 is YYNGEE in the germline V gene. V lost 3 bases, J lost 5 bases, and 14 bases lay in between. CDR3 length equals 15 residues. The CDR3 sequence is CASSDTGTPNEKLFF. The CDR3 nucleotides read TGTGCCAGCAGCGATACCGGGACACCAAATGAAAAACTGTTTTTT.

The rearrangement joins TRBV20-1 to TRBJ2-7; either TRBD1 or TRBD2 may fit D (5 bases each). There are 14 residues in the CDR3. V was shortened by 3 bases and J by 0 bases, with 12 bases between the two germline ends. CDR1 is DFQATT and CDR2 is SNEGSKA in the germline V gene (reference sequence). CDR3 DNA sequence: TGCAGTGCTAGCCCCCGGGACGGCTCCTACGAGCAGTACTTC. This gives the protein CSASPRDGSYEQYF.

This sequence joins TRBV7-9 and TRBJ2-7, with 7 positions matching TRBD2. With 3 bases clipped from V and 5 bases from J, the junction kept 7 bases outside the gene matches. This CDR3 has 14 residues. Looked up from germline, CDR1 is SEHNR and CDR2 is FQNEAQ (reference sequence). DNA of the CDR3: TGTGCCAGCAGCTTCGGATCTAGCGGCCACGAGCAGTACTTC. It codes for CASSFGSSGHEQYF.